One and the same sample provided the 25 T cell receptor beta chains below, sequenced in a study of metastatic and nonmetastatic thyroid tumors. None of the patients had undergone any treatment ahead of thyroid surgery. TCRdb re-called the PCR reads with MiXCR. The sample shows around 4,500 clones, over 15% of them seen only once. Sequencing was done on a sample of adjacent normal tissue. The receptors here all came from a female donor with papillary thyroid cancer or a benign thyroid nodule (not recorded which). Some clones in this sample may be carry-over from other donors' samples.

There are a few counts of this clone. The limits of the CDR3 on the DNA are not certain, so only TCRdb's listed CDR3 is given. CDR3 amino acids: CASSLWGRSDYGCTF. The chain joins TRBV28 to TRBJ1-2. The CDR3 spans 15 residues, counting both ends. Germline V gene data show CDR1 as MDHEN and CDR2 as SYDVKM.

V usage is TRBV6-5 and J usage is TRBJ2-2; tentative D call: TRBD2 (5 bases). The CDR3 length is 14 residues. The V end lost 0 bases, the J end lost 7 bases, and 9 bases lay between the germline ends. Germline loops: CDR1 MNHEY, CDR2 SVGAGI. CDR3 sequence: CASSYSGKVGELFF. Written as DNA, the CDR3 is TGTGCCAGCAGTTACTCCGGGAAGGTCGGGGAGCTGTTTTTT.

This clone was seen repeatedly, ten times or more. The chain is built from TRBV4-1 and TRBJ1-5; 9 bases map to TRBD1. V dropped 0 bases and J dropped 1; count of bases not matched to a gene: 4. Germline V gene lookup returns CDR1 MGHRA and CDR2 YSYEKL. The CDR3 extends over 17 amino acids. The CDR3 loop reads CASSQDAGTGSNQPQHF. As DNA, the CDR3 is TGCGCCAGCAGCCAAGATGCGGGGACAGGGAGCAATCAGCCCCAGCATTTT.

There are many counts of this clone. The V and J genes are TRBV20-1 and TRBJ2-1, with 9 nucleotides matching TRBD2. The V gene end was trimmed by 6 bases and the J gene end by 8 bases; junction bases not matched to a gene: 11. Germline V gives CDR1 DFQATT, CDR2 SNEGSKA (reference sequence). The length of the CDR3 is 14 residues. This CDR3 reads CSAIAGDPPHEQFF. The CDR3 DNA reads as TGCAGTGCGATAGCGGGAGACCCCCCCCATGAGCAGTTCTTC.

This clone has only a few counts. The gene calls are TRBV6-2 or TRBV6-3 and TRBJ2-7; 9 nucleotides align to TRBD2. The V gene's germline CDR1 is MNHEY and CDR2 SVGEGT. The CDR3 length is 16 residues. The CDR3 region has the DNA TGTGACAGAAACGCAGTAAGCGGGGGGAACACCTACGAGCAGTACTTC. Residues: CDRNAVSGGNTYEQYF.

This clone is deemed large (0.1 to 1%). J is TRBJ2-1 and V is TRBV12-3 or TRBV12-4; TRBD2 is a possible D gene (6 bases). The CDR3 consists of 11 residues. Trimming pared 2 bases from V and 10 bases from J, leaving 6 bases between. CDR3 amino acids: CASSLREEQFF. The CDR3, as DNA: TGTGCCAGCAGTTTACGGGAGGAGCAGTTCTTC.

V and J are TRBV27 and TRBJ2-1; maybe TRBD2 (5 bases). The V and J ends lost 6 bases and 7 bases respectively, with 10 bases between them. The CDR3 is made up of 12 amino acids. The germline gives CDR1 MNHEY, CDR2 SMNVEV (reference sequence). CDR3 sequence: CASSRGFNEQFF. The CDR3 region has the DNA TGTGCCAGCAGCCGCGGGTTTAATGAGCAGTTCTTC.

In its sample, this clone was seen many times. A much larger clone is a single base away; this may be a read error. CDR3 coding DNA: TGTGCCTGGAGTGTATGGCCTAGCGGGAGGAATGAGCAGTTCTTC. Translated, it gives CAWSVWPSGRNEQFF. V is TRBV30 and J is TRBJ2-1; 11 bases line up with TRBD2. The J segment lost 7 bases and the V segment lost 0 bases, leaving 5 bases of the junction unmatched. CDR3 size: 15 residues. The germline CDR1 and CDR2 sequences are GTSNPN and SVGIG (reference sequence).

This clone is medium-sized in the sample. The V call is TRBV27, the J call TRBJ1-5; no clear D. V lost 3 bases and J lost 5, with 11 bases in between. This CDR3 region has 14 residues. Germline V gene data show CDR1 as MNHEY and CDR2 as SMNVEV (reference sequence). CDR3 protein: CASSLMGTDQPQHF. CDR3 DNA sequence: TGTGCCAGCAGTTTGATGGGAACCGATCAGCCCCAGCATTTT.

A few counts support this clone. Likely a read error: the CDR3 ends without its conserved phenylalanine or tryptophan. This sequence joins TRBV28 and TRBJ1-2; a possible D gene is TRBD1 (5 bases). The germline CDR1 and CDR2 sequences are MDHEN and SYDVKM. The CDR3 has 15 residues. The CDR3 sequence is CASILWGSSDYGYTI. DNA for the CDR3: TGTGCCAGCATTTTATGGGGCAGCTCCGACTATGGCTACACCATC.

Turning to this clone: Mismatch with germline at one junction end may stem from a read error. V is TRBV20-1 and J is TRBJ2-2, with no clear D. The CDR3 loop spans 17 amino acids. Germline V gene sequence: CDR1 DFQATT, CDR2 SNEGSKA (reference sequence). The CDR3 here is CCAKGLKAAENTGELFF. CDR3 coding DNA: TGCTGTGCTAAAGGTCTTAAGGCTGCAGAAAACACCGGGGAGCTGTTTTTT.

The chain recombines TRBV6-2 or TRBV6-3 with TRBJ2-7; 12 nucleotides align to TRBD2. This CDR3 spans 14 amino acids. Germline CDR1 MNHEY, CDR2 SVGEGT. Trimming removed 8 bases from V and 6 bases from J; junction bases left unmatched: 8. The DNA for the CDR3 is TGTGCCAGCCGTTCTAGCGGGAGGGCCGGCGAGCAGTACTTC. Its protein product is CASRSSGRAGEQYF.

In this sample, this clone is medium-sized (0.01 to 0.1%). J is TRBJ2-1 and V is TRBV5-1, with 11 bases aligning to TRBD1. Germline V lookup: CDR1 SGHRS, CDR2 YFSETQ. V trimming: 3 bases; J trimming: 8 bases; junction bases outside the gene matches: 4. The CDR3 spans 14 residues. The chain's CDR3 is CASSYRTGGDEQFF. The DNA for the CDR3 is TGCGCCAGCAGCTATAGGACAGGGGGCGATGAGCAGTTCTTC.

This clone is labeled medium-sized. The V call is TRBV28, the J call TRBJ2-2; weak D call: TRBD1 (6 bases). Germline V CDR1 and CDR2: MDHEN, SYDVKM. The CDR3 sequence is 16 residues long. The V end was cut by 6 bases, the J end by 1 base, with 15 bases between. The CDR3 coding sequence is TGTGCCAGCAGCCCTAGACAGGTACTGAACACCGGGGAGCTGTTTTTT. As protein: CASSPRQVLNTGELFF.

This clone rates as medium-sized (0.01 to 0.1%). The rearrangement uses TRBV6-1 and TRBJ2-1; 7 bases align to TRBD2. Losses at the gene ends were 5 bases for V and 6 bases for J; bases not matched to a gene: 7. In germline, CDR1 is MNHNS, CDR2 SASEGT. The CDR3 is 14 residues long. Here the CDR3 DNA reads TGTGCCAGCAGTACTGGACTAGTTGGCAATGAGCAGTTCTTC. This translates into CASSTGLVGNEQFF.

This clone was picked up a small number of times. The chain recombines TRBV6-1 with TRBJ2-3; 8 bases line up with TRBD1. This CDR3 comprises 14 residues. Germline V gene sequence: CDR1 MNHNS, CDR2 SASEGT. V trimming: 6 bases; J trimming: 6 bases; junction bases outside the gene matches: 8. The CDR3 DNA follows: TGTGCCAGCAGGACAGGGGACCTCGGGGATACGCAGTATTTT. Its translation: CASRTGDLGDTQYF.

By sample share, this clone is large. The CDR3 bases are TGTGCCAGCACGGTGTCCTATGGCTACACCTTC. As protein: CASTVSYGYTF. The rearrangement links TRBV6-1 to TRBJ1-2; D call uncertain. There are 11 residues in the CDR3. Between the trimmed V and J ends, which lost 7 bases and 4 bases, there was a span of 7 bases. Germline assignment: CDR1 MNHNS and CDR2 SASEGT.

This clone has ten or more counts. The rearrangement uses TRBV11-2 and TRBJ1-1; 8 bases agree with TRBD1. Trimming at V came to 3 bases and at J to 7 bases, leaving 7 bases not matched to a gene. This CDR3 region has 14 residues. CDR1 and CDR2 (germline): SGHAT, FQNNGV. CDR3 bases: TGTGCCAGCAGCTTTGACAGGGGAGGATTTGAAGCTTTCTTT. As protein: CASSFDRGGFEAFF. Drawing the rest from reference TRBV11-2 and TRBJ1-1, the complete variable domain is EAGVAQSPRYKIIEKRQSVAFWCNPISGHATLYWYQQILGQGPKLLIQFQNNGVVDDSQLPKDRFSAERLKGVDSTLKIQPAKLEDSAVYLCASSFDRGGFEAFFGQGTRLTVV.

By sample fraction, this clone is medium-sized. The rearrangement uses TRBV27 and TRBJ2-2; D not certain. The length of the CDR3 is 14 residues. Trimming left V 6 bases short and J 0 bases short, with 8 bases between. Germline values: CDR1 MNHEY, CDR2 SMNVEV (reference sequence). Here the CDR3 reads CASRVQTNTGELFF. CDR3 nucleotides: TGTGCCAGCAGGGTTCAGACGAACACCGGGGAGCTGTTTTTT.

By sample fraction, this clone is large (0.1 to 1%). The V call is TRBV28, the J call TRBJ1-2; 9 bases fit TRBD1. This CDR3 region has 16 residues. V trimming: 4 bases; J trimming: 4 bases; junction bases outside the gene matches: 10. Looked up from germline, CDR1 is MDHEN and CDR2 is SYDVKM. The CDR3 DNA follows: TGTGCCAGCAGTTGGGGACAGGGCTCTCGTGGCTATGGCTACACCTTC. It is translated as CASSWGQGSRGYGYTF.

Within the sample, this clone is medium-sized. CDR3 sequence reads: CASSFGSDYEQYV. The CDR3, as DNA: TGTGCCAGCAGTTTTGGTAGCGACTACGAGCAGTACGTC. V gene TRBV12-3 or TRBV12-4 combines with J gene TRBJ2-7; the D gene is possibly TRBD2 (5 bases). The CDR3 covers 13 residues. Trimming pared 3 bases from V and 3 bases from J, leaving 9 bases between.

This clone was detected only a few times. The chain has TRBV28 and TRBJ2-5, with D unclear. The V and J ends lost 3 bases and 0 bases respectively, with 8 bases between them. The length of the CDR3 is 14 residues. CDR1 is MDHEN and CDR2 is SYDVKM in the germline V gene. Here the CDR3 reads CASSFWENQETQYF. The CDR3 DNA reads as TGTGCCAGCAGTTTTTGGGAAAACCAAGAGACCCAGTACTTC.

Ten or more counts support this clone. The chain is built from TRBV15 and TRBJ2-1; 10 bases match TRBD2. Germline CDR1 LNHNV, CDR2 YYDKDF (reference sequence). The CDR3 is made up of 19 amino acids. The J segment lost 4 bases and the V segment lost 0 bases, leaving 12 bases of the junction unmatched. Here the CDR3 reads CATSRDFGAGGPEYNEQFF. The CDR3 nucleotides are TGTGCCACCAGCAGAGATTTCGGAGCGGGAGGGCCGGAGTACAATGAGCAGTTCTTC. Together with reference TRBV15 and TRBJ2-1, the CDR3 gives the full variable domain: DAMVIQNPRYQVTQFGKPVTLSCSQTLNHNVMYWYQQKSSQAPKLLFHYYDKDFNNEADTPDNFQSRRPNTSFCFLDIRSPGLGDTAMYLCATSRDFGAGGPEYNEQFFGPGTRLTVL.

By frequency in the sample, this clone is medium-sized. The chain has TRBV12-3 or TRBV12-4 and TRBJ1-1, with TRBD1 matching 9 bases. V lost 6 bases, J lost 4 bases, and 6 bases stayed unmatched. The CDR3 runs to 14 residues. The CDR3 coding sequence is TGTGCCAGCAGGGGACAGGGCTTTCTCACTGAAGCTTTCTTT. The encoded protein is CASRGQGFLTEAFF.

The chain links TRBV20-1 to TRBJ2-1; the D is unclear. The CDR3 extends over 13 amino acids. From germline, CDR1 is DFQATT and CDR2 SNEGSKA (reference sequence). V lost 3 bases and J lost 5, with 11 bases in between. The DNA of the CDR3 is TGCAGTGCTAGTTCATACCCAAACAATGAGCAGTTCTTC. Its translation: CSASSYPNNEQFF.